Below, one T cell receptor beta chain is given with its context. Its antigen is still unknown. TCRdb reanalysed the 5' RACE reads using MiXCR and keeps one entry per CDR3 protein. The sample has roughly 1.6 million distinct CDR3 sequences, less than 40% seen once. This CDR3 has 14 amino acids. The germline CDR1 and CDR2 sequences are MNHEY and SVGEGT. V was shortened by 8 bases and J by 7 bases, with 18 bases between the two germline ends. The data derive from a study of identical twins. The study, taken as a whole, reports: Insertion counts were lower in abundant cord blood beta clonotypes, a trend that memory repertoires did not show. Models underestimated how often monozygotic twins shared out-of-frame TCR alpha. Without tracking the same donors, conclusions rested on cross-sectional statistical analysis.

The sequenced sample consisted of cord blood. This TCR came from a newborn girl in good health. This chain connects TRBV6-2 or TRBV6-3 to TRBJ2-1; tentative D call: TRBD2 (5 bases). The CDR3 spells CASGLPTTMNEQFF. CDR3 nucleotide sequence: TGTGCCAGCGGACTCCCCACTACTATGAATGAGCAGTTCTTC.